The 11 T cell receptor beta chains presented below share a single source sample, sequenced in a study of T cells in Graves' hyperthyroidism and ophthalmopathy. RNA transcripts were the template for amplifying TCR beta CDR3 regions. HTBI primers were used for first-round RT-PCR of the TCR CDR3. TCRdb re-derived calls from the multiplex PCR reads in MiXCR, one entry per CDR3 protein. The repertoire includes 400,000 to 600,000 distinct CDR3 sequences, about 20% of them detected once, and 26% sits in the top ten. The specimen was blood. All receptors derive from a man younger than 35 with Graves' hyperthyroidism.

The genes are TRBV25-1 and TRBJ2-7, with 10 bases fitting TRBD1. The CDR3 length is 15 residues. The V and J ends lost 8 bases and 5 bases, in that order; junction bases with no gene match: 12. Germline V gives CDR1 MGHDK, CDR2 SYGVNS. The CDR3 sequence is CASLPGQGELDEQYF. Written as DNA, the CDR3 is TGTGCCAGCTTACCTGGACAGGGGGAACTCGACGAGCAGTACTTC.

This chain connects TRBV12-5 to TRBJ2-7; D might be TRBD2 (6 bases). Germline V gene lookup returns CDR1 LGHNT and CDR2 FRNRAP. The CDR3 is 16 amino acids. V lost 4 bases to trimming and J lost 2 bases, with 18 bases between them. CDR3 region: CASGSTSPRDAYEQYF. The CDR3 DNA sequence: TGTGCTAGTGGTTCCACCTCCCCGCGGGATGCCTACGAGCAGTACTTC.

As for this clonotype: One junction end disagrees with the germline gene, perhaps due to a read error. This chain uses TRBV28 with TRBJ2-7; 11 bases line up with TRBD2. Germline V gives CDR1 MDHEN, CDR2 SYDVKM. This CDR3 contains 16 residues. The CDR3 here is CASSSLSSGRTYEQCF. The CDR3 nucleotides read TGTGCCAGCAGTTCCCTTTCTAGCGGGAGGACCTACGAGCAGTGCTTC.

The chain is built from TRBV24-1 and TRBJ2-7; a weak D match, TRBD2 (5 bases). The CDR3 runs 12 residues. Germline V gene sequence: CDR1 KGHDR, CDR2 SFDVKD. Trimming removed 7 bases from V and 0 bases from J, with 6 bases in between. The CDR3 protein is CATRGDSYEQYF. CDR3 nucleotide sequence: TGTGCCACCAGGGGAGACTCCTACGAGCAGTACTTC.

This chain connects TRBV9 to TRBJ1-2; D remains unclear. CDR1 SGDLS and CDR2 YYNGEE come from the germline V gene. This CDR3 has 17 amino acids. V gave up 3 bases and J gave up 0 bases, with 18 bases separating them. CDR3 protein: CASSAVTVAPSNYGYTF. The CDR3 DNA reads TGTGCCAGCAGCGCTGTGACGGTCGCACCTTCTAACTATGGCTACACCTTC. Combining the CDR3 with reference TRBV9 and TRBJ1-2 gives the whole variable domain DSGVTQTPKHLITATGQRVTLRCSPRSGDLSVYWYQQSLDQGLQFLIQYYNGEERAKGNILERFSAQQFPDLHSELNLSSLELGDSALYFCASSAVTVAPSNYGYTFGSGTRLTVV.

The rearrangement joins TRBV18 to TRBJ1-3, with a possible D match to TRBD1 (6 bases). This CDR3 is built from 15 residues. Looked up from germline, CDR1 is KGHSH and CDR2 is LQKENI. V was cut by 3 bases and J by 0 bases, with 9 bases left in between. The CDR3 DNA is TGTGCCAGCTCACCCAAGGACAGCTCTGGAAACACCATATATTTT. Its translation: CASSPKDSSGNTIYF.

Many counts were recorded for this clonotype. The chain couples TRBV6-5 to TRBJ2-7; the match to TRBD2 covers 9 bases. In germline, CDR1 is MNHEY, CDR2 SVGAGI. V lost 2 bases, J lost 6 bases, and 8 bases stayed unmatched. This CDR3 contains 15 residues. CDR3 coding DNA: TGTGCCAGCAGTTACGGAGGCGGGGGGGCCTCCGAGCAGTACTTC. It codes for CASSYGGGGASEQYF.

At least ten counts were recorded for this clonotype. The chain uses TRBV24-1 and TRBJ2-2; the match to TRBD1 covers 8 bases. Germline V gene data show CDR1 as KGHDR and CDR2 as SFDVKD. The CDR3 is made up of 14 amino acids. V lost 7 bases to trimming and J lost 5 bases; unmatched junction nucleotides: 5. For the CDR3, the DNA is TGTGCCACCAGGGACAGGGCGGCAACCGGGGAGCTGTTTTTT. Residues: CATRDRAATGELFF.

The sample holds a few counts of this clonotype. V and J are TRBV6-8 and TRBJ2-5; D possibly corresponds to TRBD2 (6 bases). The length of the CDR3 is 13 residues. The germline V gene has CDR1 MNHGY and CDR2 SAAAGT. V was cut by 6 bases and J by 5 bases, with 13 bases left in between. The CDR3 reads CASRRLECETQYF. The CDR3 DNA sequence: TGTGCCAGCAGAAGACTAGAATGTGAGACCCAGTACTTC.

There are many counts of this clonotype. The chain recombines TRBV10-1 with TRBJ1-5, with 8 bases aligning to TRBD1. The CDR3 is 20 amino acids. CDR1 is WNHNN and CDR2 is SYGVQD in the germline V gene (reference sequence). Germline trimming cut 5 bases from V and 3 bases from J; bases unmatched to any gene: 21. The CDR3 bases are TGCGCCAGCAGTCGAGGCGCGCTGGCGGGACAGGCAGATGACAATCAGCCCCAGCATTTT. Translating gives CASSRGALAGQADDNQPQHF.

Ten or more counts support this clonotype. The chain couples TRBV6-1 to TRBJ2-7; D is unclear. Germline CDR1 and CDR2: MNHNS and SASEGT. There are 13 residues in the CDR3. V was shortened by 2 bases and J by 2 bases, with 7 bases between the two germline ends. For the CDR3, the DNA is TGTGCCAGCAGTGAATCCCCTACCTACGAGCAGTACTTC. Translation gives CASSESPTYEQYF.